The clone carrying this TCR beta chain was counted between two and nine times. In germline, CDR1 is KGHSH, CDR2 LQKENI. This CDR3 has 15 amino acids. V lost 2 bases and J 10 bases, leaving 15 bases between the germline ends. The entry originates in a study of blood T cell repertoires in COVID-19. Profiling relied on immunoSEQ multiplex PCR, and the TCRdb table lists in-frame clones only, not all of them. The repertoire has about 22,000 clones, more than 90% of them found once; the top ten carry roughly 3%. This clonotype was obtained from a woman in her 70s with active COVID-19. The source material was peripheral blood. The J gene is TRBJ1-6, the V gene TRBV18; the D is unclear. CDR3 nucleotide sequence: TGTGCCAGCTCACCATCCCGGGGTCTCGGGTCACCCCTCCACTTT. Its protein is CASSPSRGLGSPLHF.